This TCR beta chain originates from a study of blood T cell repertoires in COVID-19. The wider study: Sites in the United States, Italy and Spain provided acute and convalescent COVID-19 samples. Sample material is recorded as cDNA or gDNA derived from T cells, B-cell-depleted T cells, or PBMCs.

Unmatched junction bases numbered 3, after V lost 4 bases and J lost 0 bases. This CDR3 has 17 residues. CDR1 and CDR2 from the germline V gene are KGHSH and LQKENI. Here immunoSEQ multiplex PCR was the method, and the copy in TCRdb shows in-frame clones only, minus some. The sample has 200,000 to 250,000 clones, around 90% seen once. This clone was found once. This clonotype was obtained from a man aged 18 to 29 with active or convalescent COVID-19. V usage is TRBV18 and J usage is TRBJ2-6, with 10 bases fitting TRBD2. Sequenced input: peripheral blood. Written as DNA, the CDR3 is TGTGCCAGCTCACAATGGACTAGCGGCTCTGGGGCCAACGTCCTGACTTTC. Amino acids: CASSQWTSGSGANVLTF. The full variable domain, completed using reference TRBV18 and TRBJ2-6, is NAGVMQNPRHLVRRRGQEARLRCSPMKGHSHVYWYRQLPEEGLKFMVYLQKENIIDESGMPKERFSAEFPKEGPSILRIQQVVRGDSAAYFCASSQWTSGSGANVLTFGAGSRLTVL.